These 5 T cell receptor beta chains share one sample of origin, sequenced in a study of blood T cell repertoires in COVID-19. Measured with immunoSEQ multiplex PCR; TCRdb has only the in-frame clones, and not every one. The top ten clones hold approximately 5% of a sample with 200,000 to 250,000 clones, around 83% of them seen once. Sequences were obtained from peripheral blood. The receptors originated from a woman aged 70-85 years with COVID-19, enrolled during active disease.

V is TRBV6-2 or TRBV6-3 and J is TRBJ1-1, with D possibly being TRBD1 (5 bases). Trimming removed 0 bases at V and 1 base at J, with 18 bases between. This CDR3 spans 18 amino acids. CDR1 MNHEY and CDR2 SVGEGT come from the germline V gene. The chain's CDR3 is CASSYSIRAGLPNTEAFF. CDR3 in DNA: TGTGCCAGCAGTTACTCGATCAGGGCCGGTCTCCCGAACACTGAAGCTTTCTTT.

CDR3 DNA sequence: TGTGCCAGCAGTTACGCCACTAGCGGGGCGGGAGAGCAGTACTTC. It encodes CASSYATSGAGEQYF. The rearrangement links TRBV6-5 to TRBJ2-7, with TRBD2 matching over 10 bases. In germline, CDR1 is MNHEY, CDR2 SVGAGI. The V and J ends lost 2 bases and 7 bases, in that order; junction bases with no gene match: 8. The CDR3 covers 15 residues.

This clone was picked up one time. The chain carries TRBV24-1 and TRBJ2-1; 10 nucleotides align to TRBD1. CDR1 is KGHDR and CDR2 is SFDVKD in the germline V gene. This CDR3 contains 13 residues. Trimming cost V 9 bases and J 10 bases; bases outside gene matches: 8. CDR3 amino acids: CATYRDRGGEQFF. The DNA for the CDR3 is TGTGCCACCTACCGGGACAGGGGAGGCGAGCAGTTCTTC.

The genes are TRBV6-6 and TRBJ2-1; D gene ambiguous. V shed 2 bases and J shed 7 bases, with 15 bases lying between them. Per the germline V gene, CDR1 is MNHNY and CDR2 is SVGAGI (reference sequence). This CDR3 has 15 residues. The DNA of the CDR3 is TGTGCCAGCAGTTACCTACCTAGTGAGAAGAATGAGCAGTTCTTC. Protein product: CASSYLPSEKNEQFF.

This clone came up a few times. Here the CDR3 reads CASREQGDNQPQHF. DNA for the CDR3: TGTGCCAGCAGGGAACAGGGAGATAATCAGCCCCAGCATTTT. The J gene is TRBJ1-5, the V gene TRBV21-1; no check of the table's D call, TRBD1, against the DNA was made. TRBV21-1 is labeled a pseudogene. The CDR3 is made up of 14 amino acids.